Listed here are 32 T cell receptor beta chains from one sample, sequenced in a study of blood T cell repertoires in COVID-19. Sequencing was performed with immunoSEQ multiplex PCR; in TCRdb, only in-frame clones are kept and a portion is missing. The table records about 140,000 clones, around 81% of them present only once. The sample comprised peripheral blood. These receptors originate from a human donor in a cohort sampled during active COVID-19.

This clone has just one count. The sample carries other DNA sequences with the same CDR3. The rearrangement joins TRBV5-1 to TRBJ2-3, with a possible D match to TRBD2 (6 bases). V was trimmed by 0 bases and J by 0 bases, leaving 11 bases between them. CDR1 is SGHRS, CDR2 YFSETQ, per germline. CDR3 length: 16 residues. This CDR3 reads CASSLAVSGSTDTQYF. The DNA for the CDR3 is TGCGCCAGCAGCTTGGCGGTTAGCGGAAGCACAGATACGCAGTATTTT.

V gene TRBV30 combines with J gene TRBJ2-3; D may be TRBD2 (6 bases). The V and J ends lost 0 bases and 2 bases respectively, with 9 bases between them. CDR1 GTSNPN and CDR2 SVGIG come from the germline V gene (reference sequence). The CDR3 is made up of 14 amino acids. The CDR3 spells CAWSVGGLTDTQYF. For the CDR3, the DNA is TGTGCCTGGAGTGTGGGAGGTCTCACAGATACGCAGTATTTT.

The chain couples TRBV6-5 to TRBJ2-7; 7 bases are shared with TRBD1. Looked up from germline, CDR1 is MNHEY and CDR2 is SVGAGI. Trimming removed 9 bases from V and 2 bases from J; junction bases left unmatched: 4. The CDR3 length is 12 residues. The CDR3 coding sequence is TGTGCCAGTGTTACAGGGGCCTACGAGCAGTACTTC. It codes for CASVTGAYEQYF.

The V gene is TRBV18, the J gene TRBJ1-1, with D perhaps TRBD1 (6 bases). Germline V gene sequence: CDR1 KGHSH, CDR2 LQKENI. The V and J ends lost 4 bases and 1 base respectively, with 19 bases between them. The CDR3 has 17 amino acids. DNA for the CDR3: TGTGCCAGCTCACGGTCGAACTCCGGGACATCGAACACTGAAGCTTTCTTT. This codes for CASSRSNSGTSNTEAFF.

The chain combines TRBV9 with TRBJ1-2, with D uncertain. Trimming removed 5 bases at V and 4 bases at J, with 12 bases between. Germline assignment: CDR1 SGDLS and CDR2 YYNGEE. The CDR3 length is 13 residues. This chain's CDR3 is CASSNSASYGYTF. The CDR3 DNA reads TGTGCCAGCAGTAATAGTGCTAGCTATGGCTACACCTTC.

The chain recombines TRBV19 with TRBJ1-4; D may be TRBD1 (5 bases). V dropped 7 bases and J dropped 2 bases, with 8 bases sitting between them. CDR3 length: 13 residues. Germline CDR1 LNHDA, CDR2 SQIVND (reference sequence). The CDR3 DNA sequence: TGTGCCAGTAAGCGGGACACTAATGAAAAACTGTTTTTT. It yields the protein CASKRDTNEKLFF.

V and J are TRBV15 and TRBJ2-2; D is perhaps TRBD1 (5 bases). Per germline, CDR1 LNHNV and CDR2 YYDKDF (reference sequence). V lost 0 bases and J 0 bases, leaving 8 bases between the germline ends. The CDR3 contains 16 residues. The CDR3 DNA reads TGTGCCACCAGCAGAGATCGGACAACGAACACCGGGGAGCTGTTTTTT. Protein: CATSRDRTTNTGELFF.

As concerns this clone: The junction and the germline gene differ at one end; a read error may be behind it. CDR3 sequence: CASSVAGGRETQYF. CDR3 nucleotide sequence: TGTGCCAGCAGCGTAGCTGGCGGGAGAGAGACCCAGTACTTC. This rearrangement joins TRBV7-9 to TRBJ2-5; 7 bases fit TRBD2. Germline V gives CDR1 SEHNR, CDR2 FQNEAQ (reference sequence). The CDR3 covers 14 residues.

The chain combines TRBV5-1 with TRBJ1-2; D gene ambiguous. The CDR3 sequence is 12 residues long. Per germline, CDR1 SGHRS and CDR2 YFSETQ. V lost 5 bases, J lost 2 bases, and 7 bases lay in between. CDR3 nucleotides: TGCGCCAGCAGGGCCCAGAACTATGGCTACACCTTC. Protein sequence: CASRAQNYGYTF.

The rearrangement links TRBV6-5 to TRBJ1-1; D uncertain. Germline CDR1 is MNHEY and CDR2 is SVGAGI. V shed 7 bases and J shed 8 bases, with 17 bases lying between them. CDR3 length equals 13 residues. The CDR3 bases are TGTGCCAGCATCTTAGCGGGGAGTTCGGAAGCTTTCTTT. This sequence encodes CASILAGSSEAFF.

This clone has just one count. The chain joins TRBV5-1 to TRBJ2-5, with no clear D. CDR1 is SGHRS, CDR2 YFSETQ, per germline. The CDR3 has 14 residues. V gave up 0 bases and J gave up 11 bases, with 17 bases separating them. The CDR3 protein is CASSLGAGLGMQYF. The CDR3 DNA sequence: TGCGCCAGCAGCTTGGGGGCAGGCCTGGGCATGCAGTACTTC. Complete variable domain (other parts from reference TRBV5-1 and TRBJ2-5): KAGVTQTPRYLIKTRGQQVTLSCSPISGHRSVSWYQQTPGQGLQFLFEYFSETQRNKGNFPGRFSGRQFSNSRSEMNVSTLELGDSALYLCASSLGAGLGMQYFGPGTRLLVL.

This chain links TRBV9 with TRBJ1-1; 7 nucleotides match TRBD1. The CDR3 has 15 amino acids. CDR1 and CDR2 (germline): SGDLS, YYNGEE. V was clipped by 1 base and J by 1 base; unmatched bases: 4. The CDR3 DNA is TGTGCCAGCAGCGTATTGGGACAGACGAACACTGAAGCTTTCTTT. Its protein product is CASSVLGQTNTEAFF.

The rearrangement uses TRBV11-2 and TRBJ1-1, with 7 bases that match TRBD1. The CDR3 has 15 residues. Trimming took 1 base from V and 3 from J; bases not matched to a gene: 5. Germline lookup yields CDR1 SGHAT and CDR2 FQNNGV. The CDR3 DNA is TGTGCCAGCAGCTTAGTGCAGGGGGGAGACACTGAAGCTTTCTTT. This encodes CASSLVQGGDTEAFF.

The chain links TRBV28 to TRBJ2-7, with unresolved D. The V end was cut by 11 bases, the J end by 3 bases, with 11 bases between. Germline CDR1 and CDR2: MDHEN and SYDVKM. The CDR3 is 11 amino acids. The CDR3 here is CALGSNYEQYF. In nucleotides, the CDR3 is TGTGCCTTGGGCAGCAACTACGAGCAGTACTTC.

A word on this clone: The sample carries other DNA sequences with the same CDR3. The CDR3 sequence: CASSLGGGSYNEQFF. CDR3 in DNA: TGTGCCAGCAGCCTAGGGGGAGGATCCTACAATGAGCAGTTCTTC. The chain is built from TRBV9 and TRBJ2-1; D tentatively reads TRBD1 or TRBD2 (6 bases each). Germline CDR1 SGDLS, CDR2 YYNGEE. V lost 4 bases and J lost 1, with 12 bases in between. The CDR3 covers 15 residues. Looking up the rest from reference TRBV9 and TRBJ2-1 gives the full variable domain: DSGVTQTPKHLITATGQRVTLRCSPRSGDLSVYWYQQSLDQGLQFLIQYYNGEERAKGNILERFSAQQFPDLHSELNLSSLELGDSALYFCASSLGGGSYNEQFFGPGTRLTVL.

The chain links TRBV3-1 (or the pseudogene TRBV3-2) to TRBJ2-3; 11 nucleotides line up with TRBD2. J lost 11 bases, V lost 4 bases, and 5 bases had no gene match. This CDR3 spans 13 amino acids. Germline CDR1 reads LGHDT; CDR2 reads YNNKEL (reference sequence). Here the CDR3 reads CASSPRGLAGQYF. The CDR3 DNA is TGTGCCAGCAGCCCCCGCGGACTAGCGGGGCAGTATTTT.

The V gene is TRBV7-3, the J gene TRBJ2-1; a possible D gene is TRBD2 (5 bases). V dropped 2 bases and J dropped 2 bases, with 10 bases sitting between them. CDR3 size: 15 residues. Germline V gene lookup returns CDR1 SGHTA and CDR2 FQGTGA. CDR3 loop: CASSLSGSPYNEQFF. In DNA form, the CDR3 reads TGTGCCAGCAGCTTATCGGGGAGCCCCTACAATGAGCAGTTCTTC. The full variable domain, in which reference TRBV7-3 and TRBJ2-1 provide the parts outside the CDR3, is GAGVSQTPSNKVTEKGKYVELRCDPISGHTALYWYRQSLGQGPEFLIYFQGTGAADDSGLPNDRFFAVRPEGSVSTLKIQRTERGDSAVYLCASSLSGSPYNEQFFGPGTRLTVL.

V gene TRBV21-1 combines with J gene TRBJ2-1; TRBD2, the table's D call, was not compared with the DNA. TRBV21-1 is a documented pseudogene. The CDR3 loop spans 15 amino acids. Here the CDR3 DNA reads TGTGCCAGCCTAGAGGCGGGAGGGGACGGCTATGAGCAGTTCTTC. It translates to CASLEAGGDGYEQFF.

This sequence joins TRBV2 and TRBJ2-4, with a weak D call TRBD2 (7 bases). From germline, CDR1 is SNHLY and CDR2 FYNNEI. Trimming pared 0 bases from V and 7 bases from J, leaving 22 bases between. The CDR3 covers 18 residues. CDR3 DNA: TGTGCCAGCAGTGAAGCGGGGGCAGGGAGGGGTTTTCGGAACATTCAGTACTTC. Residues: CASSEAGAGRGFRNIQYF.

The chain recombines TRBV4-3 with TRBJ2-7, with D possibly matching TRBD1 (8 bases). V gave up 0 bases and J gave up 5 bases, with 14 bases separating them. Germline-derived CDR1 and CDR2 are LGHNA and YSLEER. CDR3 length: 15 amino acids. The CDR3 is CASSQDYRGGDEQYF. CDR3 in DNA: TGCGCCAGCAGCCAAGATTACAGGGGGGGAGACGAGCAGTACTTC.

This clone was observed a handful of times. The genes are TRBV5-4 and TRBJ1-1, with a tentative D call TRBD1 (5 bases). The V and J ends lost 3 bases and 1 base respectively, with 13 bases between them. Germline V lookup: CDR1 SGHNT, CDR2 YYREEE (reference sequence). CDR3 length: 15 residues. In DNA, the CDR3 is TGTGCCAGCAGCTCGGGTGGGGGGAGGAACACTGAAGCTTTCTTT. Its protein is CASSSGGGRNTEAFF.

J is TRBJ1-3 and V is TRBV3-1 (or the pseudogene TRBV3-2); 9 positions match TRBD1. Looked up from germline, CDR1 is LGHDT and CDR2 is YNNKEL (reference sequence). The CDR3 totals 17 residues. V gave up 4 bases and J gave up 1 base; unmatched junction bases: 8. The CDR3 bases are TGTGCCAGCAGCCCACCGGGACAGGGTTGGTCTGGAAACACCATATATTTT. As protein: CASSPPGQGWSGNTIYF.

J is TRBJ1-2 and V is TRBV24-1, with 7 bases lining up with TRBD1. Germline CDR1 reads KGHDR; CDR2 reads SFDVKD. The CDR3 consists of 14 residues. Unmatched junction bases numbered 5, after V lost 4 bases and J lost 4 bases. CDR3 in amino acids: CATSDPGQFYGYTF. CDR3 coding DNA: TGTGCCACCAGTGACCCGGGACAGTTCTATGGCTACACCTTC.

The V gene is TRBV6-5, the J gene TRBJ1-5; 8 bases are shared with TRBD1. V lost 4 bases and J lost 7; bases outside the gene matches: 6. The CDR3 has 14 residues. Germline V CDR1 and CDR2: MNHEY, SVGAGI. In DNA, the CDR3 is TGTGCCAGCAGTTCGACAGGGGTTCGACAGCCCCAGCATTTT. It yields the protein CASSSTGVRQPQHF.

V gene TRBV5-1 combines with J gene TRBJ2-6; 8 nucleotides align to TRBD1. Trimming took 1 base from V and 1 from J; bases not matched to a gene: 4. CDR1 SGHRS and CDR2 YFSETQ come from the germline V gene. The CDR3 consists of 17 residues. CDR3 amino acids: CASSLRTGQSGANVLTF. The CDR3 nucleotides read TGCGCCAGCAGCTTGCGGACAGGGCAATCTGGGGCCAACGTCCTGACTTTC.

As DNA, the CDR3 is TGTGCCAGTCAACCGGGGGGAGTCTACGAGCAGTACTTC. Translation: CASQPGGVYEQYF. The chain carries TRBV6-5 and TRBJ2-7; the match to TRBD2 covers 7 bases. The CDR3 is 13 residues long. Germline V gives CDR1 MNHEY, CDR2 SVGAGI. Losses at the gene ends were 9 bases for V and 3 bases for J; bases not matched to a gene: 8.

This clone was counted a single time. V is TRBV28 and J is TRBJ1-1; the D gene is possibly TRBD1 (6 bases). The CDR3 is 11 residues long. V was cut by 2 bases and J by 11 bases, with 9 bases left in between. Germline CDR1 is MDHEN and CDR2 is SYDVKM. The CDR3 coding sequence is TGTGCCAGCAGTTTAGAGGGGGACGCTTTCTTT. Translation gives CASSLEGDAFF.

The chain combines TRBV10-3 with TRBJ1-3; TRBD1 matches 8 bases. V lost 6 bases and J lost 8; bases outside the gene matches: 9. The germline CDR1 and CDR2 sequences are ENHRY and SYGVKD. The CDR3 length is 14 residues. DNA of the CDR3: TGTGCCATCAGCCAAGGACAGGGATTAGACACCATATATTTT. It codes for CAISQGQGLDTIYF.

The chain couples TRBV28 to TRBJ2-7; 8 positions agree with TRBD2. J was trimmed by 3 bases and V by 5 bases; bases with no gene match: 3. This CDR3 is 13 amino acids long. CDR1 is MDHEN and CDR2 is SYDVKM in the germline V gene. Here the CDR3 DNA reads TGTGCCAGCAGTGGGGGACTAGTCTACGAGCAGTACTTC. Its protein product is CASSGGLVYEQYF.

The rearrangement joins TRBV5-1 to TRBJ1-2, with a possible D match to TRBD1 (5 bases). The germline gives CDR1 SGHRS, CDR2 YFSETQ. Trimming shortened V by 4 bases and J by 3 bases, and 22 bases separated the two germline ends. This CDR3 contains 17 residues. The CDR3 region is CASSPGVGGGIHYGYTF. The CDR3 coding sequence is TGCGCCAGCAGCCCCGGAGTAGGTGGGGGGATCCACTATGGCTACACCTTC.

The V call is TRBV7-9, the J call TRBJ1-2, with D tentatively TRBD1 (5 bases). V dropped 5 bases and J dropped 4 bases, with 14 bases sitting between them. This CDR3 comprises 14 residues. Germline CDR1 and CDR2: SEHNR and FQNEAQ (reference sequence). CDR3 amino acids: CASSPRPDSYGYTF. The CDR3 DNA sequence: TGTGCCAGCAGCCCCCGCCCCGACAGCTATGGCTACACCTTC.

The chain couples TRBV3-1 (or the pseudogene TRBV3-2) to TRBJ2-7, with 7 bases aligning to TRBD1. The V gene end was trimmed by 2 bases and the J gene end by 4 bases; junction bases not matched to a gene: 11. The CDR3 runs 16 residues. Per the germline V gene, CDR1 is LGHDT and CDR2 is YNNKEL (reference sequence). CDR3 sequence (DNA): TGTGCCAGCAGCCAAAGTGGCAGGGGGTCGGGGTACGAGCAGTACTTC. This sequence encodes CASSQSGRGSGYEQYF.